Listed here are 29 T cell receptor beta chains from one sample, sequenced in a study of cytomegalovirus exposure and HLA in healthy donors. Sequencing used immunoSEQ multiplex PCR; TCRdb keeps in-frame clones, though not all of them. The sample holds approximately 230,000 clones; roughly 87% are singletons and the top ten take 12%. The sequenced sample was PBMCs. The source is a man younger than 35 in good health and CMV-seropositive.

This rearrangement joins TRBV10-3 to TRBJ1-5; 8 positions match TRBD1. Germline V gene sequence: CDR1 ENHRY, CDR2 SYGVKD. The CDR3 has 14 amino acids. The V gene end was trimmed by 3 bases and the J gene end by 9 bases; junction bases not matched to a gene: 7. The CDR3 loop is CAISEGTGTGPQHF. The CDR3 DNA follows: TGTGCCATCAGTGAAGGGACAGGTACTGGGCCCCAGCATTTT.

CDR3 protein: CASSLRNRNTGELFF. In nucleotides, the CDR3 is TGTGCCAGCAGCTTAAGGAATAGGAACACCGGGGAGCTGTTTTTT. The chain carries TRBV11-2 and TRBJ2-2; D remains unclear. The CDR3 loop spans 15 amino acids. Trimming stripped 2 bases from V and 1 base from J, with 8 bases between. Per the germline V gene, CDR1 is SGHAT and CDR2 is FQNNGV. The full variable domain, completed using reference TRBV11-2 and TRBJ2-2, is EAGVAQSPRYKIIEKRQSVAFWCNPISGHATLYWYQQILGQGPKLLIQFQNNGVVDDSQLPKDRFSAERLKGVDSTLKIQPAKLEDSAVYLCASSLRNRNTGELFFGEGSRLTVL.

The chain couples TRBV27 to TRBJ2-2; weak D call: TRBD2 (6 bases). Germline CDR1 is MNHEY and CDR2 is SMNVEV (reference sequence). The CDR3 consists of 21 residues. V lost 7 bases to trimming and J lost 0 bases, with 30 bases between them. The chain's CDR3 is CASTLVPPSLGGTTNTGELFF. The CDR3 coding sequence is TGTGCCAGCACCCTAGTACCCCCCTCCCTCGGAGGGACGACGAACACCGGGGAGCTGTTTTTT.

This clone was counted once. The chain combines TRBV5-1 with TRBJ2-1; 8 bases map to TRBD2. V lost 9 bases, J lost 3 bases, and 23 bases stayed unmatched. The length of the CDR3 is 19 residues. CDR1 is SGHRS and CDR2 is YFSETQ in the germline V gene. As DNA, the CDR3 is TGCGCCAACATGCCGACTAGCGCTGTCTGCCCTATCGACTACAATGAGCAGTTCTTC. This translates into CANMPTSAVCPIDYNEQFF.

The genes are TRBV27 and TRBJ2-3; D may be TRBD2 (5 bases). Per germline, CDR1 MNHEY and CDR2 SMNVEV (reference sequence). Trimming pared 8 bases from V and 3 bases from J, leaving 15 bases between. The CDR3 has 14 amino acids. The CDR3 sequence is CASGSWERTDTQYF. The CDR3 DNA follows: TGTGCCAGCGGATCTTGGGAGAGGACAGATACGCAGTATTTT.

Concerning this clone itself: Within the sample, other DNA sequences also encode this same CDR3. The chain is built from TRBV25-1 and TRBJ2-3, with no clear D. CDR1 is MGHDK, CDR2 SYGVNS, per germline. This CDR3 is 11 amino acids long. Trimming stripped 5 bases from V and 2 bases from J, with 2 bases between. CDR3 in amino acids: CASSLTDTQYF. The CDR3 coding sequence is TGTGCCAGCAGTCTCACAGATACGCAGTATTTT.

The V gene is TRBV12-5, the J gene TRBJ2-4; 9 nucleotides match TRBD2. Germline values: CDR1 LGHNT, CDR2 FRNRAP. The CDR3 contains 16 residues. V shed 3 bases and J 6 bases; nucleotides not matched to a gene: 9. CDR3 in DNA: TGTGCTAGTGGTTTAGATCTAGCGGGAAGTGCAAACATTCAGTACTTC. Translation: CASGLDLAGSANIQYF.

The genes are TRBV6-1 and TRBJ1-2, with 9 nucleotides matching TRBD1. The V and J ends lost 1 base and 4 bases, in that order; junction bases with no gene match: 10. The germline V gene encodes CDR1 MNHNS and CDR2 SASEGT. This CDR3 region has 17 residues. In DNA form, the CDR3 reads TGTGCCAGCAGTGAAGGGGGGATGGGGACAGGGCTCTATGGCTACACCTTC. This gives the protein CASSEGGMGTGLYGYTF.

In nucleotides, the CDR3 is TGTGCCTGGAGTGCCCAGGGAGGAAACACCATATATTTT. It translates to CAWSAQGGNTIYF. V and J are TRBV30 and TRBJ1-3; D is perhaps TRBD1 (5 bases). The V and J ends lost 1 base and 4 bases respectively, with 8 bases between them. This CDR3 has 13 amino acids. Germline values: CDR1 GTSNPN, CDR2 SVGIG (reference sequence).

This chain's CDR3 is CASSFQGSYNEQFF. The CDR3 coding sequence is TGTGCCAGCAGTTTTCAAGGGTCCTACAATGAGCAGTTCTTC. The V gene is TRBV28, the J gene TRBJ2-1, with D unresolved. The CDR3 is 14 residues long. Per the germline V gene, CDR1 is MDHEN and CDR2 is SYDVKM. Trimming removed 3 bases at V and 1 base at J, with 7 bases between.

The CDR3 loop is CASSLDGPYGEQYF. The CDR3 DNA sequence: TGTGCCAGCAGCTTAGATGGTCCCTATGGCGAGCAGTACTTC. V and J are TRBV11-2 and TRBJ2-7; unclear D gene. Germline V CDR1 and CDR2: SGHAT, FQNNGV. Trimming removed 0 bases at V and 6 bases at J, with 12 bases between. CDR3 size: 14 residues.

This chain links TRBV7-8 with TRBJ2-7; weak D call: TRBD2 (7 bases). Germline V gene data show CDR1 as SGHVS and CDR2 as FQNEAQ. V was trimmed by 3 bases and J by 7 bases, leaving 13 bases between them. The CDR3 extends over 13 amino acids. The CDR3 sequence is CASSFGGRGEQYF. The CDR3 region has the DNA TGTGCCAGCAGCTTCGGGGGGCGAGGGGAGCAGTACTTC.

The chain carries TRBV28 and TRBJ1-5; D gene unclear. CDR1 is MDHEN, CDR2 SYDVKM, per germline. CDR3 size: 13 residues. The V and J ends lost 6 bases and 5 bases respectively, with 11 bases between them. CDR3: CASRKAGYQPQHF. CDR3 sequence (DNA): TGTGCCAGCAGAAAAGCGGGATATCAGCCCCAGCATTTT.

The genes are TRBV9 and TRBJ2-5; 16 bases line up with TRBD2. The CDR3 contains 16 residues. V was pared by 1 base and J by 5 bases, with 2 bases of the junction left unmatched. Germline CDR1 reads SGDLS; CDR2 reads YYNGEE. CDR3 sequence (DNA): TGTGCCAGCAGCGTACCGGGACTAGCGGGAGGGGAGACCCAGTACTTC. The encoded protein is CASSVPGLAGGETQYF.

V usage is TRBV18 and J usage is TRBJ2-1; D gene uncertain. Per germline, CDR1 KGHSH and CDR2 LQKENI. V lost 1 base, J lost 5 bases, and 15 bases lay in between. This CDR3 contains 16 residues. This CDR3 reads CASSPQIYHLNNEQFF. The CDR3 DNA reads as TGTGCCAGCTCACCACAAATATATCACCTGAACAATGAGCAGTTCTTC. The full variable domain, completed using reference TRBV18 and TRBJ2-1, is NAGVMQNPRHLVRRRGQEARLRCSPMKGHSHVYWYRQLPEEGLKFMVYLQKENIIDESGMPKERFSAEFPKEGPSILRIQQVVRGDSAAYFCASSPQIYHLNNEQFFGPGTRLTVL.

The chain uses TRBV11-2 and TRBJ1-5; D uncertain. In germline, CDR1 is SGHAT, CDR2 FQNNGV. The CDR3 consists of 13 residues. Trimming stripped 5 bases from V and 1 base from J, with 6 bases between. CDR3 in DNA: TGTGCCAGCAGCCGAGGCAGCAATCAGCCCCAGCATTTT. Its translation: CASSRGSNQPQHF. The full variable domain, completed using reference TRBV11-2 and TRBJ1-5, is EAGVAQSPRYKIIEKRQSVAFWCNPISGHATLYWYQQILGQGPKLLIQFQNNGVVDDSQLPKDRFSAERLKGVDSTLKIQPAKLEDSAVYLCASSRGSNQPQHFGDGTRLSIL.

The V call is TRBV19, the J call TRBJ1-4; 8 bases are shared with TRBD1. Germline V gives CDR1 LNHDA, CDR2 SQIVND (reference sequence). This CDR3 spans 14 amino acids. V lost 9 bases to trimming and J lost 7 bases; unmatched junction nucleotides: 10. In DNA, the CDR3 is TGTGCCAGCGAGGAGACAGGGGCAGGTGAAAAACTGTTTTTT. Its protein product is CASEETGAGEKLFF.

CDR3 sequence reads: CASSLGGFGNEQYF. CDR3 DNA: TGTGCCAGCAGCTTGGGGGGTTTCGGGAACGAGCAGTACTTC. The rearrangement links TRBV5-4 to TRBJ2-7, with D possibly matching TRBD2 (5 bases). The germline gives CDR1 SGHNT, CDR2 YYREEE (reference sequence). The CDR3 sequence is 14 residues long. The V and J ends lost 0 bases and 5 bases respectively, with 12 bases between them.

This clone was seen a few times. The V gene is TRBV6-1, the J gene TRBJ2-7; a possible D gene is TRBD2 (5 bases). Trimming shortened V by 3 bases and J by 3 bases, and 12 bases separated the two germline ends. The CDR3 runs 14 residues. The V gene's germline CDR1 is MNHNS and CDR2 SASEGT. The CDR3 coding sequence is TGTGCCAGCAGTGATGGTGGAGGTAGCTACGAGCAGTACTTC. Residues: CASSDGGGSYEQYF.

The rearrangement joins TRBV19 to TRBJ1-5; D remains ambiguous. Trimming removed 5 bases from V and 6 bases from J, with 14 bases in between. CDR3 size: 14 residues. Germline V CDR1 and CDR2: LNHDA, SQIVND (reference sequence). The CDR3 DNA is TGTGCCAGTAGTCGGAGGGAAGGGAGTCAGCCCCAGCATTTT. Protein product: CASSRREGSQPQHF.

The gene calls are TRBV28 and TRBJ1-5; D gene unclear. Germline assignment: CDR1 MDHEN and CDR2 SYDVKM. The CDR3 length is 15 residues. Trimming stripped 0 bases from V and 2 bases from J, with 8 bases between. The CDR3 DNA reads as TGTGCCAGCAGTTTATGGAGCCCCGGCAATCAGCCCCAGCATTTT. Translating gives CASSLWSPGNQPQHF.

CDR3 nucleotides: TGTGCCTGGAGTTTCGGACCAATTCACTACACCTTC. Translation gives CAWSFGPIHYTF. This chain connects TRBV30 to TRBJ1-2; D remains ambiguous. CDR3 length: 12 residues. CDR1 and CDR2 (germline): GTSNPN, SVGIG (reference sequence). Between the trimmed V and J ends, which lost 2 bases and 10 bases, there was a span of 14 bases.

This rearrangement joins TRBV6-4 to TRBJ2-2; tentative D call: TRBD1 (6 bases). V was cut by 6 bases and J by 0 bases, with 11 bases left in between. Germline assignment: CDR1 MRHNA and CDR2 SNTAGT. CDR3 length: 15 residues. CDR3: CASSEGQANTGELFF. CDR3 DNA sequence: TGTGCCAGCAGCGAGGGACAAGCGAACACCGGGGAGCTGTTTTTT.

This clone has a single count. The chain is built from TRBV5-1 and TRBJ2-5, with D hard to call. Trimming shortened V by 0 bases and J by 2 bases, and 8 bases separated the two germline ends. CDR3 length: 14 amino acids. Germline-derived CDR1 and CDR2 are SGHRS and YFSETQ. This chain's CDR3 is CASSLEPGQETQYF. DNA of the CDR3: TGCGCCAGCAGCTTGGAACCTGGTCAAGAGACCCAGTACTTC.

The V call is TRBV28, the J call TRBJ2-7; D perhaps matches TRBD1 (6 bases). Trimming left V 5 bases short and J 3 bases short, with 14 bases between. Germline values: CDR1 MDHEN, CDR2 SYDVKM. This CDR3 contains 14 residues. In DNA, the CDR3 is TGTGCCAGCAGTAAGCCTACAGGGTTCTACGAGCAGTACTTC. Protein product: CASSKPTGFYEQYF.

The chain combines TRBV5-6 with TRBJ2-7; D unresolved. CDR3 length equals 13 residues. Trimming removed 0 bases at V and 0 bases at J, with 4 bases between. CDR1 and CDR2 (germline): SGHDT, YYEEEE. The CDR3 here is CASSLGFSYEQYF. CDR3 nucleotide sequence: TGTGCCAGCAGCTTGGGTTTCTCCTACGAGCAGTACTTC.

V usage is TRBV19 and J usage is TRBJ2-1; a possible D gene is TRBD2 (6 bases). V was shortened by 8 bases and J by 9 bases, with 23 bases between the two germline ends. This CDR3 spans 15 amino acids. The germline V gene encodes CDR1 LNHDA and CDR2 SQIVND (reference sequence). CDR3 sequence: CASYHGGGHGGEQFF. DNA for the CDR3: TGTGCCAGTTACCATGGGGGAGGCCATGGAGGTGAGCAGTTCTTC.

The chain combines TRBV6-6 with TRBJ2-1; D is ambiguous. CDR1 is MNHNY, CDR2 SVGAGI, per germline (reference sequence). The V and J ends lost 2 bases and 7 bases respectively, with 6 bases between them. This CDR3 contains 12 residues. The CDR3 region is CASSYLGNEQFF. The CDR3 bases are TGTGCCAGCAGTTACCTGGGAAATGAGCAGTTCTTC.

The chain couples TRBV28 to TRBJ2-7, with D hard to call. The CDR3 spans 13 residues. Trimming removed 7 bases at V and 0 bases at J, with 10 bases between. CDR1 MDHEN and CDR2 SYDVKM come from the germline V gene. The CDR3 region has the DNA TGTGCCAGCAACTCCTTTAGCTCCTACGAGCAGTACTTC. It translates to CASNSFSSYEQYF.